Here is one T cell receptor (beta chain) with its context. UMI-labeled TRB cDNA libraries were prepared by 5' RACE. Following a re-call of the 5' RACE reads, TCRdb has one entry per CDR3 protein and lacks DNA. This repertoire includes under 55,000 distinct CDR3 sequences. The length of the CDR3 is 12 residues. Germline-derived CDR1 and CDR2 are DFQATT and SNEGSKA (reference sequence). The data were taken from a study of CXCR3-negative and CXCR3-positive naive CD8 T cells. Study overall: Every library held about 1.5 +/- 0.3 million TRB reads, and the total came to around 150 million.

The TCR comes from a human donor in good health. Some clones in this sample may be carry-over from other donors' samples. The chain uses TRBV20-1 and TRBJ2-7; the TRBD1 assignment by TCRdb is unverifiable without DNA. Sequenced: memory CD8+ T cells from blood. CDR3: CSARLDRGEQYF.